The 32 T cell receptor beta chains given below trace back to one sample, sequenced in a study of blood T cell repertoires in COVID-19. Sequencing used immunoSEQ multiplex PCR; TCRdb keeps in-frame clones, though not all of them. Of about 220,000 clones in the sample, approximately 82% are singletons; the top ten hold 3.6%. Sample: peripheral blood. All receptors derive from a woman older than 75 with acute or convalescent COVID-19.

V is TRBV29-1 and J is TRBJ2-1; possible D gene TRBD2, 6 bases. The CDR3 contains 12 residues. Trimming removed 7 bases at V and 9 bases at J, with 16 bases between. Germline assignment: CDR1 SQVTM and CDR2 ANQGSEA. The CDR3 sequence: CSANGPGGEQFF. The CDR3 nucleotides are TGCAGCGCCAACGGTCCCGGGGGTGAGCAGTTCTTC.

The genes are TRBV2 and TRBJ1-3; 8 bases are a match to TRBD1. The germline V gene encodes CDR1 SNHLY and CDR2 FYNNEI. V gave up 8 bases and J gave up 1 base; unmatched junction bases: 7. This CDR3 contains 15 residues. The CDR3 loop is CASGQGWGSGNTIYF. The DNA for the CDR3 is TGTGCCAGCGGACAGGGCTGGGGATCTGGAAACACCATATATTTT.

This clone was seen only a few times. CDR3 in amino acids: CASSPGYYEQYF. The CDR3 DNA sequence: TGTGCCAGCAGTCCCGGTTATTACGAGCAGTACTTC. V is TRBV2 and J is TRBJ2-7; D remains unclear. Per germline, CDR1 SNHLY and CDR2 FYNNEI. The CDR3 contains 12 residues. V was shortened by 5 bases and J by 4 bases, with 9 bases between the two germline ends.

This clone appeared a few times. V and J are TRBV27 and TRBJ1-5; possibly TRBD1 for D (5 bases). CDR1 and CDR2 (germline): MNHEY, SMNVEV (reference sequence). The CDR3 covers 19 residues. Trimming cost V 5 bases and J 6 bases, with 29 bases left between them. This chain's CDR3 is CASSPRREFREAVSQPQHF. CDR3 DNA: TGTGCCAGCAGTCCCCGCAGGGAGTTCAGGGAGGCGGTAAGTCAGCCCCAGCATTTT.

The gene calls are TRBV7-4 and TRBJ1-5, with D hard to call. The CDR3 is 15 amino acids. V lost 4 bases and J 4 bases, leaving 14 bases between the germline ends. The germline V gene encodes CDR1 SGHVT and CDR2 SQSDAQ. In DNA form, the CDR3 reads TGTGCCAGCAGCTCCCGGGTCCGGGAGAATCAGCCCCAGCATTTT. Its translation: CASSSRVRENQPQHF.

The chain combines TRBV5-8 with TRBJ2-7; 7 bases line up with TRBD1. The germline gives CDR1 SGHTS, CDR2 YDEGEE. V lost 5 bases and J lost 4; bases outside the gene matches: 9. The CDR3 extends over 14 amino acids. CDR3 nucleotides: TGTGCCAGCAGTAAAAAAGGGGGCGCTTACGAGCAGTACTTC. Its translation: CASSKKGGAYEQYF.

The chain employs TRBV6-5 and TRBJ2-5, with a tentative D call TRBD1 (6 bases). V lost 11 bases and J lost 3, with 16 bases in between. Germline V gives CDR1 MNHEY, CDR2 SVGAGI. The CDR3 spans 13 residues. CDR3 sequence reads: CALGVRQEETQYF. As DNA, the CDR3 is TGTGCCCTTGGGGTCCGACAGGAAGAGACCCAGTACTTC.

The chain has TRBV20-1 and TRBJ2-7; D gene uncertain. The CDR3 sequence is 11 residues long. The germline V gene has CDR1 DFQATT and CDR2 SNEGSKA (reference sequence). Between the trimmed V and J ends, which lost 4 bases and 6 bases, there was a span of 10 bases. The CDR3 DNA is TGCAGTGCTAAGCCCGGTACCGAGCAGTACTTC. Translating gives CSAKPGTEQYF.

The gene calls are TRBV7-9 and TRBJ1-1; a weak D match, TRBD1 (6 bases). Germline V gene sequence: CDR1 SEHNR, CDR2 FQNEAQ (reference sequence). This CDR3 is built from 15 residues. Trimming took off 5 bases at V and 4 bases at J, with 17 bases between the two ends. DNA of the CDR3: TGTGCCAGCAGCCCCCTGACAGGAACATCCACTGAAGCTTTCTTT. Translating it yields CASSPLTGTSTEAFF.

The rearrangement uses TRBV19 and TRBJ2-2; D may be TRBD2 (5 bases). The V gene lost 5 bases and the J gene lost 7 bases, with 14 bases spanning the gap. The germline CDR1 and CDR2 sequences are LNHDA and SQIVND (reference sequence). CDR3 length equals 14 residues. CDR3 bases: TGTGCCAGTAGTCTAACTGGACTTAGCGGGGAGCTGTTTTTT. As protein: CASSLTGLSGELFF.

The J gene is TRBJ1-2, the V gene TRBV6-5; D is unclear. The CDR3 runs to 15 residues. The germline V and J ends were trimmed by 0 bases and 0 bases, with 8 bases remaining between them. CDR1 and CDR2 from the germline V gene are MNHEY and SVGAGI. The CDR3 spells CASSYSKLANYGYTF. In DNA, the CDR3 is TGTGCCAGCAGTTACTCGAAGTTAGCTAACTATGGCTACACCTTC.

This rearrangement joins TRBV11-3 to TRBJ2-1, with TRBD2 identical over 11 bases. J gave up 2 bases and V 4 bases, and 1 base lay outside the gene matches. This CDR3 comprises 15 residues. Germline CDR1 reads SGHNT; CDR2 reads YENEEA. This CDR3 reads CASSSGLAAYNEQFF. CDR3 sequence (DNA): TGTGCCAGCAGCTCGGGACTAGCGGCCTACAATGAGCAGTTCTTC.

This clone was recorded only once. CDR3 DNA sequence: TGTGCCAGCAGCCGGACTAGCGGGGGACTACAAGAGACCCAGTACTTC. It specifies CASSRTSGGLQETQYF. The chain links TRBV5-6 to TRBJ2-5; TRBD2 matches 13 bases. The V gene's germline CDR1 is SGHDT and CDR2 YYEEEE. Trimming at V came to 4 bases and at J to 2 bases, leaving 5 bases not matched to a gene. The length of the CDR3 is 16 residues.

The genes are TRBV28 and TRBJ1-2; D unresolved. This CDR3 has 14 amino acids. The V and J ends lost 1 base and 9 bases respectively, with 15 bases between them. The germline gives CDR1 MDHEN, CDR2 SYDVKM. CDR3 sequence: CASSLSIPLNRYTF. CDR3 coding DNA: TGTGCCAGCAGTTTATCTATACCCCTTAATCGCTACACCTTC.

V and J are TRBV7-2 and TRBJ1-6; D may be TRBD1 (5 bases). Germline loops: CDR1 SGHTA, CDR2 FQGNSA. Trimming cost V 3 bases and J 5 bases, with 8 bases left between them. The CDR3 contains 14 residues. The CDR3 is CASSFGTHNSPLHF. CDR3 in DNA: TGTGCCAGCAGCTTCGGGACTCATAATTCACCCCTCCACTTT.

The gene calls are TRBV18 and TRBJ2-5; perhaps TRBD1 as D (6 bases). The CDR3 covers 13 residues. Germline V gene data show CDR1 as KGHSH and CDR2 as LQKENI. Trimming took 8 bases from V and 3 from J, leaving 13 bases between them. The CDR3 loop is CASQGQGKETQYF. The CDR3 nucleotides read TGTGCCAGCCAGGGGCAGGGCAAAGAGACCCAGTACTTC.

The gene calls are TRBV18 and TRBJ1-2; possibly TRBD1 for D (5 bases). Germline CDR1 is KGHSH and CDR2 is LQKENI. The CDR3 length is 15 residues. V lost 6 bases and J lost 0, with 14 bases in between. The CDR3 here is CASSPGHEANYGYTF. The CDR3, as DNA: TGTGCCAGCTCGCCCGGACACGAGGCTAACTATGGCTACACCTTC.

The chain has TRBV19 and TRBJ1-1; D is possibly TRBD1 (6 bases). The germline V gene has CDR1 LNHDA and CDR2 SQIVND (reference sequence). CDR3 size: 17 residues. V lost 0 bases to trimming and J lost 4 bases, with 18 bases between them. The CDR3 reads CASSIDRGTGIGTEAFF. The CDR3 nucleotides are TGTGCCAGTAGTATAGATAGGGGAACAGGGATAGGCACTGAAGCTTTCTTT.

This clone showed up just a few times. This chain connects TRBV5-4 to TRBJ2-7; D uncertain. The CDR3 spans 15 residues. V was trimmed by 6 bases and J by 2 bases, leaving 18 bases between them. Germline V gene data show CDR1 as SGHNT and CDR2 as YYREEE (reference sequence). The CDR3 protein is CASMASSSGTYEQYF. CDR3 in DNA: TGTGCCAGCATGGCTTCTTCCAGTGGTACCTACGAGCAGTACTTC.

CDR3 DNA sequence: TGTGCCAGCAGTTTGATTAGAGGACTAGCGAACACCGGGGAGCTGTTTTTT. This sequence encodes CASSLIRGLANTGELFF. The V and J genes are TRBV27 and TRBJ2-2; 7 nucleotides align to TRBD2. With V trimmed by 3 bases and J by 0 bases, 7 bases remained unmatched. CDR1 is MNHEY and CDR2 is SMNVEV in the germline V gene (reference sequence). The CDR3 totals 17 residues.

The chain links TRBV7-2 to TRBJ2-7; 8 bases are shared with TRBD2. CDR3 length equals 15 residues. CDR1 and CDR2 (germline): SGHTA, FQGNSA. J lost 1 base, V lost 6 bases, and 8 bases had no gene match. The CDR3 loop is CASSYTSGPSYEQYF. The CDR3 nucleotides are TGTGCCAGCAGTTACACTAGCGGCCCTTCCTACGAGCAGTACTTC.

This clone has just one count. CDR3: CASSQDGASDEQYF. In DNA form, the CDR3 reads TGCGCCAGCAGCCAAGATGGGGCTTCGGACGAGCAGTACTTC. V usage is TRBV4-3 and J usage is TRBJ2-7; possibly TRBD1 for D (5 bases). CDR3 length: 14 amino acids. Per germline, CDR1 LGHNA and CDR2 YSLEER. Between the trimmed V and J ends, which lost 0 bases and 5 bases, there was a span of 11 bases.

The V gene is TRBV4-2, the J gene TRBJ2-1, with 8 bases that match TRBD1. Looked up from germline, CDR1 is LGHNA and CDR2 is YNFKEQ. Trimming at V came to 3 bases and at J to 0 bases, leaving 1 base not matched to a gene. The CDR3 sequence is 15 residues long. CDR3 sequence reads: CASSQDRVSYNEQFF. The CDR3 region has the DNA TGTGCCAGCAGCCAGGACAGGGTCTCCTACAATGAGCAGTTCTTC.

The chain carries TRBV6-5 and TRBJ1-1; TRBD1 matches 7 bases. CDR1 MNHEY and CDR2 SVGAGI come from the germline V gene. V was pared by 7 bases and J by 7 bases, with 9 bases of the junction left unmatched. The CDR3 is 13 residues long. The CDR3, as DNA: TGTGCCAGCAATCCTCCGGGACAGCATGAAGCTTTCTTT. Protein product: CASNPPGQHEAFF.

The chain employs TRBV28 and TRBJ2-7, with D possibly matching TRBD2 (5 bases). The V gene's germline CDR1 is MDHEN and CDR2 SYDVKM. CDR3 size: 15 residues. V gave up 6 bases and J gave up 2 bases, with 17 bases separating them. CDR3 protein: CASSQWGEPPYEQYF. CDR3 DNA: TGTGCCAGCAGCCAATGGGGAGAACCCCCCTACGAGCAGTACTTC.

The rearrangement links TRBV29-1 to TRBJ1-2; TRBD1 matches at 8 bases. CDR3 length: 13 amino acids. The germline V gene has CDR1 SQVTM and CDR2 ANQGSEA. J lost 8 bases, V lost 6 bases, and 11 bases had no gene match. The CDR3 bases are TGCAGCGTGACGGCGCAGGGGGCTGGCGGCTACACCTTC. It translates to CSVTAQGAGGYTF.

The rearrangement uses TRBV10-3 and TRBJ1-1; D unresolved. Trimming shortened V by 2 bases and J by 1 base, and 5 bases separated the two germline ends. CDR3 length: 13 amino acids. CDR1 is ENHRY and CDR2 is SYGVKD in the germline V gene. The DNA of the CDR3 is TGTGCCATCAGTGAGGAGAAGAACACTGAAGCTTTCTTT. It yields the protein CAISEEKNTEAFF.

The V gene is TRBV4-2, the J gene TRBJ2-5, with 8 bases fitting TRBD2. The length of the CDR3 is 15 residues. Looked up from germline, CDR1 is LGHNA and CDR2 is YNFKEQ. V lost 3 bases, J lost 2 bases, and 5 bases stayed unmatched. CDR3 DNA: TGTGCCAGCAGCCAGGCGTCTAGCGGGCAAGAGACCCAGTACTTC. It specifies CASSQASSGQETQYF.

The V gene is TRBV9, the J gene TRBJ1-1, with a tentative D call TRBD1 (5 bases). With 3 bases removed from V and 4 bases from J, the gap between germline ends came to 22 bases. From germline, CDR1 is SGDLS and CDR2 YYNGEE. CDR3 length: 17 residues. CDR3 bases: TGTGCCAGCAGCGGGGGCCAGCTCCCAAAATGGGGCACTGAAGCTTTCTTT. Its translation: CASSGGQLPKWGTEAFF.

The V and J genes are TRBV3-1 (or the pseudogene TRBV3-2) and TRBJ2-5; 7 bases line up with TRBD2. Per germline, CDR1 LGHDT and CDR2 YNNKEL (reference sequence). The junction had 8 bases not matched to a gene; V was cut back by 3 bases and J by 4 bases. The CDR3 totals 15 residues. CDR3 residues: CASSQMGRAGETQYF. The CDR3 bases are TGTGCCAGCAGCCAGATGGGGAGGGCCGGAGAGACCCAGTACTTC.

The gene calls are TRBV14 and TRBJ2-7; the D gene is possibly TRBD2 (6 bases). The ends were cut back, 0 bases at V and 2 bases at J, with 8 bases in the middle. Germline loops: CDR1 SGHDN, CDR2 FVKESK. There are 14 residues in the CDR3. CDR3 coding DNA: TGTGCCAGCAGCCAAGATCCTAGCGCCTACGAGCAGTACTTC. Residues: CASSQDPSAYEQYF.

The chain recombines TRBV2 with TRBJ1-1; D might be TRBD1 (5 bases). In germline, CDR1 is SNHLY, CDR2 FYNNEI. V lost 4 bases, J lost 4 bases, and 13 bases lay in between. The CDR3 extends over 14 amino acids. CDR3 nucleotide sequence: TGTGCCAGCAGTGTCTCCCAGGGTATCACTGAAGCTTTCTTT. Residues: CASSVSQGITEAFF.